This T cell receptor (beta chain) emerged from a study of blood T cell repertoires in COVID-19. Study in general: T cells, B-cell-depleted T cells, or PBMCs provided the cDNA or gDNA that served as material.

Methods used by the authors: Researchers report that nucleated cell counts were estimated from reference gene primer amplification. Sequenced by immunoSEQ multiplex PCR; TCRdb stores in-frame clones only, minus some. V and J calls and clone size are copied from that table; D and trimming were computed from the DNA. The table has under 300,000 clones, less than 85% seen once. Trimming cost V 7 bases and J 2 bases; bases outside gene matches: 10. Germline V gives CDR1 LNHDA, CDR2 SQIVND (reference sequence). This CDR3 has 16 residues. The V call is TRBV19, the J call TRBJ2-4; 8 bases are a match to TRBD2. The specimen was peripheral blood. This TCR was recovered from a man between 60 and 75 years old who had recovered from COVID-19. This CDR3 reads CASTARGALTKNIQYF. In DNA, the CDR3 is TGTGCCAGTACTGCGCGGGGGGCCTTAACCAAAAACATTCAGTACTTC.